Listed here are 10 T cell receptor beta chains from one sample, sequenced in a study of blood T cell repertoires in COVID-19 (TCRdb year 2020). Library prep was done by the immunoSEQ multiplex PCR assay. TCRdb took this table from immuneACCESS and kept in-frame rearrangements with V and J called. Such tables lack part of the clones; where checked against another copy, unresolved V genes explain under half of the gap, and the rest is unexplained. The table for this sample lists about 200,000 clones; about 90% of them were counted only once. The ten largest clones capture around 1.5% of the sample. The sequenced sample was peripheral blood. These receptors all come from a man aged 18 to 35 with active or convalescent COVID-19.

The chain is built from TRBV5-1 and TRBJ2-5; no reliable D call. The germline CDR1 and CDR2 sequences are SGHRS and YFSETQ. The CDR3 has 14 residues. V was shortened by 0 bases and J by 2 bases, with 8 bases between the two germline ends. The CDR3 reads CASSLAEPQETQYF. The CDR3, as DNA: TGCGCCAGCAGCTTGGCGGAGCCACAAGAGACCCAGTACTTC.

This clone was found a few times. The rearrangement uses TRBV19 and TRBJ2-5, with D maybe TRBD1 (6 bases). Germline V gene sequence: CDR1 LNHDA, CDR2 SQIVND (reference sequence). The V end was cut by 5 bases, the J end by 2 bases, with 9 bases between. The CDR3 extends over 13 amino acids. The CDR3 is CASSADSQETQYF. CDR3 nucleotides: TGTGCCAGTAGTGCGGACAGTCAAGAGACCCAGTACTTC.

The chain is built from TRBV19 and TRBJ1-1; tentatively, D is TRBD1 (6 bases). Germline V gives CDR1 LNHDA, CDR2 SQIVND (reference sequence). The CDR3 extends over 13 amino acids. The V end lost 7 bases, the J end lost 4 bases, and 13 bases lay between the germline ends. The CDR3 DNA is TGTGCCAGTACCTCGAAAGGGGGCACTGAAGCTTTCTTT. Its protein product is CASTSKGGTEAFF.

The CDR3 region has the DNA TGTGCCAGCAGCCACCGGGACAATAATTCACCCCTCCACTTT. Translating gives CASSHRDNNSPLHF. J is TRBJ1-6 and V is TRBV6-5; D is perhaps TRBD1 (6 bases). Germline-derived CDR1 and CDR2 are MNHEY and SVGAGI. The V and J ends lost 6 bases and 5 bases respectively, with 11 bases between them. The CDR3 is made up of 14 amino acids.

The chain employs TRBV5-6 and TRBJ1-3; D unclear. The V gene lost 0 bases and the J gene lost 3 bases, with 7 bases spanning the gap. The CDR3 runs to 14 residues. Germline V gene lookup returns CDR1 SGHDT and CDR2 YYEEEE. CDR3 sequence: CASSLVAVGNTIYF. CDR3 DNA sequence: TGTGCCAGCAGCTTGGTTGCGGTTGGAAACACCATATATTTT.

V gene TRBV10-3 combines with J gene TRBJ2-1; maybe TRBD2 (5 bases). This CDR3 contains 15 residues. V lost 0 bases and J 8 bases, leaving 14 bases between the germline ends. Germline loops: CDR1 ENHRY, CDR2 SYGVKD. CDR3 in amino acids: CAISESGETHDEQFF. The CDR3 DNA reads TGTGCCATCAGTGAGTCCGGGGAGACCCATGATGAGCAGTTCTTC.

This rearrangement joins TRBV11-2 to TRBJ2-1; tentative D call: TRBD1 (6 bases). The V end lost 4 bases, the J end lost 0 bases, and 13 bases lay between the germline ends. Germline V CDR1 and CDR2: SGHAT, FQNNGV. The CDR3 has 16 amino acids. CDR3 loop: CASSSTQGASYNEQFF. CDR3 nucleotides: TGTGCCAGCAGCTCAACACAGGGTGCCTCCTACAATGAGCAGTTCTTC.

The gene calls are TRBV11-2 and TRBJ1-4, with D perhaps TRBD1 (6 bases). Germline values: CDR1 SGHAT, CDR2 FQNNGV. The CDR3 consists of 16 residues. Trimming took 3 bases from V and 5 from J, leaving 16 bases between them. Here the CDR3 reads CASSFGRNQGNEKLFF. DNA for the CDR3: TGTGCCAGCAGCTTCGGGCGTAATCAGGGGAATGAAAAACTGTTTTTT.

This clone was detected a few times. The J gene is TRBJ2-7, the V gene TRBV5-5, with TRBD1 as a possible D gene (7 bases). The CDR3 covers 14 residues. Trimming left V 0 bases short and J 4 bases short, with 11 bases between. The germline CDR1 and CDR2 sequences are SGHKS and YYEKEE (reference sequence). The chain's CDR3 is CASSLAPGGYEQYF. CDR3 nucleotide sequence: TGTGCCAGCAGCTTGGCGCCAGGGGGGTACGAGCAGTACTTC.

This clone was seen only a few times. The V call is TRBV7-9, the J call TRBJ1-5; D is ambiguous. The CDR3 runs to 13 residues. Germline loops: CDR1 SEHNR, CDR2 FQNEAQ (reference sequence). With 0 bases removed from V and 6 bases from J, the gap between germline ends came to 6 bases. CDR3 region: CASSLARGQPQHF. CDR3 in DNA: TGTGCCAGCAGCTTAGCGAGAGGTCAGCCCCAGCATTTT.